This T cell receptor beta chain was profiled in a study of blood T cell repertoires in COVID-19. At the level of the study: Whether acute or convalescent, the COVID-19 samples came from the United States, Italy and Spain. Nucleic acid was either cDNA or gDNA, and it came from T cells, B-cell-depleted T cells, or PBMCs.

The CDR3 spans 17 residues. The germline V gene has CDR1 MNHEY and CDR2 SMNVEV (reference sequence). V was clipped by 0 bases and J by 0 bases; unmatched bases: 4. As originally analysed: Researchers report that nucleated cell counts were estimated from reference gene primer amplification. The table came from immunoSEQ multiplex PCR; TCRdb's copy has only in-frame clones and leaves some out. V, J and clone size are taken as reported in that table, and D and trimming were inferred from the DNA itself. The sample yields approximately 16,000 clones, around 90% seen once. The rearrangement uses TRBV27 and TRBJ2-5; 10 nucleotides match TRBD2. The sequence was collected from a woman in her seventies in a cohort sampled during active or convalescent COVID-19. Sequenced material: peripheral blood. DNA of the CDR3: TGTGCCAGCAGTTTATCGGTTAGCGGGGGGTACCAAGAGACCCAGTACTTC. Amino acid sequence: CASSLSVSGGYQETQYF.